This T cell receptor (beta chain) was observed in a study of T-cell reconstitution after alpha-beta-depleted transplantation in children. This clonotype was detected only a few times. The CDR3 consists of 15 residues. J lost 2 bases, V lost 3 bases, and 3 bases had no gene match. In germline, CDR1 is SGHRS, CDR2 YFSETQ. It was with unique molecular identifiers that the TCRbeta library was prepared. Using its own MiXCR run on the PCR reads, TCRdb lists one record per CDR3 protein. The data hold 150,000 to 200,000 distinct CDR3 sequences, with approximately 7% observed a single time. This sequence originates from a human donor who donated a stem cell graft to a child with Wiskott-Aldrich syndrome. The sequencing used PBMCs from the stem cell graft donor, collected from the stem cell graft. The gene calls are TRBV5-1 and TRBJ2-7; 12 nucleotides align to TRBD1. The CDR3 coding sequence is TGCGCCAGCAGCTGGGACAGGGGGCTAGCCTACGAGCAGTACTTC. Encoded protein: CASSWDRGLAYEQYF.